This T cell receptor beta chain came from a study of shared clonotypes between healthy human individuals. Looking at the study overall: The plates for each donor numbered three CD4 naive, three CD4 memory, two CD8 naive and one CD8 memory.

Donors had no recently reported acute infections or vaccinations and were HIV-negative. Germline assignment: CDR1 SGHRS and CDR2 YFSETQ. CDR3 length: 20 residues. The V and J ends lost 0 bases and 9 bases, in that order; junction bases with no gene match: 19. Deep was the level at which the assay was run. Libraries were prepared by immunoSEQ multiplex PCR; TCRdb keeps only in-frame clonotypes and omits some of them. Here the sample spans more than 1.2 million clones, about 98.5% being singletons. The TCR sequence derives from a man aged 25 to 45 in good health. The V and J genes are TRBV5-1 and TRBJ2-5; 14 nucleotides line up with TRBD2. Material: naive CD4+ T cells sorted from blood. Subset here: CD45RA+ positively selected. The CDR3 nucleotides read TGCGCCAGCAGCTTGGCCTCCGGGACTAGCGGGAGTGGTTTGCATACGGCCCAGTACTTC. This encodes CASSLASGTSGSGLHTAQYF.